Listed below are T cell receptor beta chains from one sample, sequenced in a study of T-cell reconstitution after alpha-beta-depleted transplantation in children. TCRdb reprocessed the PCR reads with MiXCR, giving one entry per CDR3 protein. The sample has hundreds of thousands of distinct CDR3 sequences, 6.5% to 9% seen once. Here the sequenced sample was peripheral blood, taken 360 days after TCRalphabeta/CD19-depleted stem cell transplant. These receptor sequences come from a female patient aged 2-10 years who had a stem cell transplant for Fanconi anemia, so the T cells may come from the graft donor. Both conserved end residues are part of each CDR3. Each record gives: V gene, clone size, J gene, D gene, CDR3 protein, CDR3 DNA. The D gene is left open where the match is weak. Not all rows give a size; the values are once, few, many and, for expanded clones, a class.

V: TRBV6-2/TRBV6-3; size: many; J: TRBJ2-7; D: TRBD1; CDR3: CASSFDRAHSYEQYF; DNA: TGTGCCAGCAGTTTCGACAGGGCCCATTCCTACGAGCAGTACTTC
V: TRBV6-5; size: NA; J: TRBJ1-6; D: NA; CDR3: CASSYRGIAYNSPLHF; DNA: TGTGCCAGCAGTTACCGGGGGATCGCCTATAATTCACCCCTCCACTTT
V: TRBV12-3/TRBV12-4; size: many; J: TRBJ2-2; D: NA; CDR3: CASRLSRVTGELFF; DNA: TGTGCCAGCAGACTGAGCCGGGTTACCGGGGAGCTGTTTTTT
V: TRBV3-1; size: NA; J: TRBJ2-3; D: NA; CDR3: CASSQDPLRGSTDTQYF; DNA: TGTGCCAGCAGCCAAGATCCGCTGAGGGGTAGCACAGATACGCAGTATTTT
V: TRBV2; size: few; J: TRBJ2-5; D: TRBD2; CDR3: CASRNRWDYLGRETQYF; DNA: TGTGCCAGCAGGAATCGTTGGGACTACCTAGGCAGAGAGACCCAGTACTTC
V: TRBV12-3/TRBV12-4; size: many; J: TRBJ2-2; D: TRBD1; CDR3: CASSTGTVNTGELFF; DNA: TGTGCCAGCAGTACCGGGACAGTGAACACCGGGGAGCTGTTTTTT
V: TRBV2; size: many; J: TRBJ2-3; D: NA; CDR3: CASSKLAGQDTQYF; DNA: TGTGCCAGCAGCAAACTGGCCGGGCAGGATACGCAGTATTTT
V: TRBV7-2; size: NA; J: TRBJ2-5; D: TRBD2; CDR3: CASSPRLAGRETQYF; DNA: TGTGCCAGCAGCCCGCGACTAGCGGGTAGGGAGACCCAGTACTTC
V: TRBV10-3; size: many; J: TRBJ1-1; D: NA; CDR3: CAISESMTAIEAFF; DNA: TGTGCCATCAGTGAGTCTATGACAGCTATTGAAGCTTTCTTT
V: TRBV27; size: many; J: TRBJ2-1; D: NA; CDR3: CASSFSLAGEQFF; DNA: TGTGCCAGCAGTTTCTCTCTAGCCGGTGAGCAGTTCTTC
V: TRBV18; size: many; J: TRBJ2-6; D: NA; CDR3: CASSLYSGANVLTF; DNA: TGTGCCAGCTCACTTTACTCTGGGGCCAACGTCCTGACTTTC
V: TRBV7-2; size: many; J: TRBJ1-5; D: NA; CDR3: CASSAGLRNQPQHF; DNA: TGTGCCAGCAGCGCCGGGCTACGCAATCAGCCCCAGCATTTT
V: TRBV12-3/TRBV12-4; size: many; J: TRBJ2-7; D: TRBD2; CDR3: CASSFGGGPYEQYF; DNA: TGTGCCAGCAGTTTTGGGGGGGGACCCTACGAGCAGTACTTC
V: TRBV28; size: many; J: TRBJ2-2; D: NA; CDR3: CASRRPGTLNTGELFF; DNA: TGTGCCAGCAGAAGACCCGGGACACTGAACACCGGGGAGCTGTTTTTT
V: TRBV7-2; size: many; J: TRBJ2-3; D: TRBD2; CDR3: CASSWRLAASTDTQYF; DNA: TGTGCCAGCAGCTGGCGACTAGCGGCAAGCACAGATACGCAGTATTTT
V: TRBV12-3/TRBV12-4; size: NA; J: TRBJ1-1; D: NA; CDR3: CASHMARPTGGTEAFF; DNA: TGTGCCAGCCACATGGCAAGGCCTACGGGGGGCACTGAAGCTTTCTTT
V: TRBV29-1; size: many; J: TRBJ2-1; D: NA; CDR3: CSVEIGQVGYNEQFF; DNA: TGCAGCGTTGAGATTGGGCAGGTAGGCTACAATGAGCAGTTCTTC
V: TRBV14; size: few; J: TRBJ1-1; D: TRBD1; CDR3: CASSPLGQGRAFF; DNA: TGTGCCAGCAGCCCCTTAGGACAGGGACGTGCTTTCTTT
V: TRBV5-1; size: NA; J: TRBJ1-2; D: TRBD1; CDR3: CASSTTGGLLANYGYTF; DNA: TGCGCCAGCAGCACCACAGGGGGGCTTCTGGCTAACTATGGCTACACCTTC
V: TRBV24-1; size: many; J: TRBJ2-3; D: NA; CDR3: CATSDHPRGGTDTQYF; DNA: TGTGCCACCAGTGACCATCCCAGGGGAGGAACAGATACGCAGTATTTT
V: TRBV5-8; size: NA; J: TRBJ2-5; D: TRBD2; CDR3: CASSFTSGATQETQYF; DNA: TGTGCCAGCAGCTTCACTAGCGGGGCGACCCAAGAGACCCAGTACTTC
V: TRBV5-4; size: few; J: TRBJ1-5; D: NA; CDR3: CASSLQGGGNQPQHF; DNA: TGTGCCAGCAGCCTACAGGGCGGAGGCAATCAGCCCCAGCATTTT
V: TRBV6-1; size: NA; J: TRBJ1-2; D: NA; CDR3: CASRRTAREGYTF; DNA: TGTGCCAGCAGGCGGACCGCCCGGGAGGGCTACACCTTC
V: TRBV2; size: many; J: TRBJ2-1; D: NA; CDR3: CASSEFRSSVSYNEQFF; DNA: TGTGCCAGCAGTGAATTTCGGTCTAGCGTCTCCTACAATGAGCAGTTCTTC
V: TRBV5-6; size: NA; J: TRBJ2-2; D: NA; CDR3: CASSLEGRIRTYTGELFF; DNA: TGTGCCAGCAGCTTGGAGGGACGGATTCGGACTTACACCGGGGAGCTGTTTTTT
V: TRBV20-1; size: many; J: TRBJ2-5; D: TRBD1; CDR3: CSAPRQGGSETQYF; DNA: TGCAGTGCTCCTAGACAGGGGGGGAGTGAGACCCAGTACTTC
V: TRBV5-1; size: many; J: TRBJ2-7; D: TRBD1; CDR3: CASSVDRVPYEQYF; DNA: TGCGCCAGCAGCGTGGACAGGGTACCCTACGAGCAGTACTTC
V: TRBV4-1; size: NA; J: TRBJ1-1; D: NA; CDR3: CASSQDLGSTEAFF; DNA: TGCGCCAGCAGCCAAGATTTAGGGTCCACTGAAGCTTTCTTT
V: TRBV9; size: many; J: TRBJ1-6; D: TRBD1; CDR3: CASSSNPGQESSPLHF; DNA: TGTGCCAGCAGCTCGAACCCGGGACAGGAATCTTCACCCCTCCACTTT
V: TRBV20-1; size: many; J: TRBJ1-4; D: NA; CDR3: CSAETLLGRKLFF; DNA: TGCAGTGCCGAGACCCTCCTGGGCCGAAAACTGTTTTTT
V: TRBV28; size: many; J: TRBJ1-4; D: NA; CDR3: CASSAHEKLFF; DNA: TGTGCCAGCAGTGCCCATGAAAAACTGTTTTTT
V: TRBV5-1; size: many; J: TRBJ1-1; D: NA; CDR3: CASSAQTGHPNTEAFF; DNA: TGCGCCAGCAGCGCACAGACGGGACACCCGAACACTGAAGCTTTCTTT
V: TRBV7-2; size: NA; J: TRBJ2-1; D: TRBD2; CDR3: CASSLDTSDYNEQLF; DNA: TGTGCCAGCAGCTTAGATACTAGCGATTACAATGAGCAGCTCTTC
V: TRBV10-2; size: many; J: TRBJ2-7; D: TRBD1; CDR3: CASRLGQGAYEQYF; DNA: TGCGCCAGCAGACTAGGACAGGGGGCCTACGAGCAGTACTTC
V: TRBV15; size: many; J: TRBJ2-3; D: NA; CDR3: CATSRELAIDTQYF; DNA: TGTGCCACCAGCAGAGAGCTAGCAATAGATACGCAGTATTTT
V: TRBV15; size: many; J: TRBJ2-1; D: TRBD1; CDR3: CATSRTNNGQAFF; DNA: TGTGCCACCAGCAGAACGAACAACGGACAGGCTTTCTTC
V: TRBV6-2/TRBV6-3; size: NA; J: TRBJ1-1; D: NA; CDR3: CASRARPGEAFF; DNA: TGTGCCAGCCGGGCCAGACCCGGTGAAGCTTTCTTT
V: TRBV12-3/TRBV12-4; size: many; J: TRBJ2-5; D: TRBD2; CDR3: CASSVGGLAGETQYF; DNA: TGTGCCAGCAGCGTAGGGGGACTAGCGGGGGAGACCCAGTACTTC
V: TRBV7-2; size: many; J: TRBJ2-7; D: NA; CDR3: CASSRDWYSYEQYF; DNA: TGTGCCAGCAGCCGGGACTGGTATTCTTACGAGCAGTACTTC
V: TRBV29-1; size: many; J: TRBJ2-1; D: NA; CDR3: CSVADSYYNEQFF; DNA: TGCAGCGTTGCCGACAGCTATTACAATGAGCAGTTCTTC
V: TRBV20-1; size: NA; J: TRBJ2-1; D: TRBD2; CDR3: CSARTSGAYNEQFF; DNA: TGCAGTGCCCGGACTAGCGGAGCCTACAATGAGCAGTTCTTC
V: TRBV12-3/TRBV12-4; size: NA; J: TRBJ2-1; D: TRBD1; CDR3: CASTSDRGSYNEQFF; DNA: TGTGCCAGCACCTCAGACAGGGGGTCCTACAATGAGCAGTTCTTC
V: TRBV7-2; size: NA; J: TRBJ2-5; D: NA; CDR3: CASSLRRQETQCF; DNA: TGTGCCAGCAGCTTACGAAGACAAGAGACCCAGTGCTTC
V: TRBV18; size: few; J: TRBJ2-1; D: TRBD2; CDR3: CASSPPQRGSSYNEQFF; DNA: TGTGCCAGCTCACCACCGCAGCGGGGGAGCTCCTACAATGAGCAGTTCTTC
V: TRBV3-1; size: few; J: TRBJ1-1; D: NA; CDR3: CASRSRGLEAFF; DNA: TGTGCCAGCCGCAGCCGGGGCCTTGAAGCTTTCTTT
V: TRBV29-1; size: many; J: TRBJ2-3; D: TRBD2; CDR3: CSAVLAGGSTDTQYF; DNA: TGCAGCGCCGTACTAGCGGGGGGATCCACAGATACGCAGTATTTT
V: TRBV5-1; size: many; J: TRBJ1-1; D: NA; CDR3: CASSLFSDPDITEAFF; DNA: TGCGCCAGCAGCTTGTTTTCGGACCCCGACATCACTGAAGCTTTCTTT
V: TRBV18; size: NA; J: TRBJ2-1; D: NA; CDR3: CASSPGAGWYNEQFF; DNA: TGTGCCAGCTCACCAGGGGCAGGGTGGTACAATGAGCAGTTCTTC
V: TRBV7-3; size: NA; J: TRBJ2-7; D: TRBD2; CDR3: CASSPSGSGYEQYF; DNA: TGTGCCAGCAGCCCGAGCGGGAGTGGGTACGAGCAGTACTTC
V: TRBV6-5; size: many; J: TRBJ1-6; D: TRBD1; CDR3: CASSYRTGSPLHF; DNA: TGTGCCAGCAGTTACAGGACAGGTTCACCCCTCCACTTT
V: TRBV5-1; size: many; J: TRBJ2-4; D: TRBD2; CDR3: CASSYGLAGGQDIQYF; DNA: TGCGCCAGCAGCTACGGACTAGCGGGGGGGCAGGACATTCAGTACTTC
V: TRBV27; size: NA; J: TRBJ2-7; D: TRBD2; CDR3: CASSLSRGLVTEQYF; DNA: TGTGCCAGCAGTTTATCGAGGGGACTAGTTACCGAGCAGTACTTC
V: TRBV3-1; size: NA; J: TRBJ2-7; D: NA; CDR3: CASSQSGEQYF; DNA: TGTGCCAGCAGCCAATCTGGCGAGCAGTACTTC